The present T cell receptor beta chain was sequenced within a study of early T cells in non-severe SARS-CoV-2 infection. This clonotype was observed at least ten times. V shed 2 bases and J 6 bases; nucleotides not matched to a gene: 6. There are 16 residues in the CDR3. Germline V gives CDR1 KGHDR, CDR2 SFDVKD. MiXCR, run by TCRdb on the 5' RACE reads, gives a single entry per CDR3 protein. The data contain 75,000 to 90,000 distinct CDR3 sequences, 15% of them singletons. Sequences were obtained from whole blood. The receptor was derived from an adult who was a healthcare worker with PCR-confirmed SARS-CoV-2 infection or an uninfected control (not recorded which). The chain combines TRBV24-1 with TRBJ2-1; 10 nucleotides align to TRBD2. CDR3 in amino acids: CATSDSTSGVINEQFF. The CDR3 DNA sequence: TGTGCCACCAGTGATTCCACTAGCGGGGTAATCAATGAGCAGTTCTTC.